Each of the 25 T cell receptor beta chains below was sequenced from the same sample in a study of shared clonotypes between healthy human individuals. The assay was immunoSEQ multiplex PCR, and TCRdb's table has in-frame clones only and misses some. The profile shows roughly 1 million clones, around 75% of them singletons. Material: memory CD4+ T cells sorted from blood. Subset in this sample: CD45RA-negative fraction. All receptors come from a man aged 18 to 30 in good health.

V usage is TRBV5-1 and J usage is TRBJ2-7; no clear D. The ends were cut back, 0 bases at V and 0 bases at J, with 10 bases in the middle. Germline values: CDR1 SGHRS, CDR2 YFSETQ. The CDR3 has 15 residues. CDR3 sequence: CASSLAAGYSYEQYF. CDR3 DNA sequence: TGCGCCAGCAGCTTGGCAGCAGGTTACTCCTACGAGCAGTACTTC.

Remarks on this clone: Other DNA sequences from this sample encode an identical CDR3 as well. V usage is TRBV7-2 and J usage is TRBJ2-7; D is uncertain. Germline V gene sequence: CDR1 SGHTA, CDR2 FQGNSA. The CDR3 has 12 amino acids. V was pared by 1 base and J by 5 bases, with 6 bases between. As DNA, the CDR3 is TGTGCCAGCAGCTTAGTAGGAAACGAGCAGTACTTC. Translated, it gives CASSLVGNEQYF.

J is TRBJ1-2 and V is TRBV2; unclear D gene. This CDR3 is built from 13 residues. Germline V lookup: CDR1 SNHLY, CDR2 FYNNEI. Trimming shortened V by 3 bases and J by 5 bases, and 10 bases separated the two germline ends. The CDR3 loop reads CASSERPGYGYTF. CDR3 nucleotide sequence: TGTGCCAGCAGTGAGCGCCCGGGGTATGGCTACACCTTC.

This chain uses TRBV9 with TRBJ2-5; D is perhaps TRBD2 (7 bases). Per germline, CDR1 SGDLS and CDR2 YYNGEE. The CDR3 runs to 22 residues. V was clipped by 0 bases and J by 0 bases, with 30 bases between them. The CDR3 DNA follows: TGTGCCAGCAGCGTAGTAGGCCCCTTTAGGGGGGGGCACGTATTATACCAAGAGACCCAGTACTTC. This gives the protein CASSVVGPFRGGHVLYQETQYF.

The V call is TRBV10-3, the J call TRBJ2-1; TRBD2 matches 8 bases. The CDR3 loop spans 14 amino acids. The junction had 1 base not matched to a gene; V was cut back by 3 bases and J by 3 bases. CDR1 ENHRY and CDR2 SYGVKD come from the germline V gene. This chain's CDR3 is CAISDSGGYNEQFF. CDR3 coding DNA: TGTGCCATCAGTGACAGCGGGGGCTACAATGAGCAGTTCTTC.

As regards this clone: At one of its ends the junction is not consistent with the germline gene, which may arise from a read error. The gene calls are TRBV30 and TRBJ2-7; no definite D call. Germline V gene sequence: CDR1 GTSNPN, CDR2 SVGIG (reference sequence). CDR3 length: 12 amino acids. The CDR3 DNA sequence: TGTGCCTGGAGTCCCAAGGAAGGTAGTTTCAGCTTC. Its translation: CAWSPKEGSFSF. The full variable domain, in which reference TRBV30 and TRBJ2-7 provide the parts outside the CDR3, is SQTIHQWPATLVQPVGSPLSLECTVEGTSNPNLYWYRQAAGRGLQLLFYSVGIGQISSEVPQNLSASRPQDRQFILSSKKLLLSDSGFYLCAWSPKEGSFSFGPGTRLTVT.

V and J are TRBV5-4 and TRBJ1-1; TRBD1 aligns across 9 bases. The V gene end was trimmed by 4 bases and the J gene end by 0 bases; junction bases not matched to a gene: 4. The CDR3 is 15 residues long. Germline V lookup: CDR1 SGHNT, CDR2 YYREEE (reference sequence). The CDR3 protein is CASSLGQGLNTEAFF. CDR3 coding DNA: TGTGCCAGCAGCCTGGGACAGGGCCTGAACACTGAAGCTTTCTTT.

CDR3 region: CASSGGLTYEQYF. The CDR3 region has the DNA TGCGCCAGCAGCGGAGGTCTCACCTACGAGCAGTACTTC. The chain carries TRBV10-1 and TRBJ2-7; a weak D match, TRBD2 (5 bases). Germline V gene data show CDR1 as WNHNN and CDR2 as SYGVQD (reference sequence). The ends were cut back, 6 bases at V and 2 bases at J, with 11 bases in the middle. CDR3 length: 13 residues.

The V gene is TRBV5-4, the J gene TRBJ2-7; D is unresolved. Trimming shortened V by 0 bases and J by 7 bases, and 17 bases separated the two germline ends. Germline CDR1 SGHNT, CDR2 YYREEE (reference sequence). There are 15 residues in the CDR3. The CDR3 DNA reads TGTGCCAGCAGCTTGGATAGGACGGCCTTCGGGGAGCAGTACTTC. Protein: CASSLDRTAFGEQYF.

The genes are TRBV28 and TRBJ1-1; D may be TRBD1 (5 bases). The CDR3 contains 12 residues. CDR1 is MDHEN, CDR2 SYDVKM, per germline. V lost 7 bases and J 7 bases, leaving 13 bases between the germline ends. CDR3 sequence reads: CASTQGRGEAFF. DNA of the CDR3: TGTGCCAGCACCCAGGGTCGGGGTGAAGCTTTCTTT.

J is TRBJ1-6 and V is TRBV5-4; D not certain. V was pared by 0 bases and J by 7 bases, with 8 bases between. The CDR3 is made up of 14 amino acids. Per germline, CDR1 SGHNT and CDR2 YYREEE (reference sequence). Written as DNA, the CDR3 is TGTGCCAGCAGCTTGGGACTGGTCAATTCACCCCTCCACTTT. This sequence encodes CASSLGLVNSPLHF.

This chain links TRBV6-6 with TRBJ2-1; the match to TRBD2 covers 7 bases. Germline-derived CDR1 and CDR2 are MNHNY and SVGAGI (reference sequence). The CDR3 consists of 11 residues. Trimming removed 8 bases from V and 8 bases from J; junction bases left unmatched: 3. The CDR3 DNA sequence: TGTGCCAGCCCTAGCGGAGATGAGCAGTTCTTC. Amino acids: CASPSGDEQFF.

The chain uses TRBV6-6 and TRBJ1-1, with TRBD1 as a possible D gene (6 bases). Per the germline V gene, CDR1 is MNHNY and CDR2 is SVGAGI (reference sequence). The CDR3 loop spans 14 amino acids. V was cut by 2 bases and J by 4 bases, with 11 bases left in between. The CDR3 region is CASSYPSGATEAFF. CDR3 coding DNA: TGTGCCAGCAGTTACCCCTCGGGGGCCACTGAAGCTTTCTTT.

V is TRBV5-4 and J is TRBJ2-5; D gene uncertain. Trimming took off 4 bases at V and 4 bases at J, with 14 bases between the two ends. This CDR3 is built from 14 residues. Germline V lookup: CDR1 SGHNT, CDR2 YYREEE (reference sequence). Here the CDR3 DNA reads TGTGCCAGCAGCATCCCGGGCGGTTCAGAGACCCAGTACTTC. Its protein product is CASSIPGGSETQYF.

The V and J genes are TRBV29-1 and TRBJ2-5, with D unresolved. V dropped 8 bases and J dropped 7 bases, with 14 bases sitting between them. The CDR3 runs to 11 residues. Germline CDR1 SQVTM, CDR2 ANQGSEA. Here the CDR3 reads CSPKVPSTQYF. CDR3 in DNA: TGCAGCCCTAAAGTCCCCTCGACCCAGTACTTC.

In its sample, this clone was seen a few times. The chain uses TRBV11-2 and TRBJ1-3; tentative D call: TRBD1 (5 bases). Germline lookup yields CDR1 SGHAT and CDR2 FQNNGV. V shed 5 bases and J shed 0 bases, with 14 bases lying between them. The CDR3 has 16 residues. The DNA of the CDR3 is TGTGCCAGCAGCCCAAACGGGGCCAGCTCTGGAAACACCATATATTTT. This translates into CASSPNGASSGNTIYF.

The chain recombines TRBV30 with TRBJ1-6; D is ambiguous. The CDR3 is 13 amino acids. Germline CDR1 GTSNPN, CDR2 SVGIG (reference sequence). Trimming pared 3 bases from V and 4 bases from J, leaving 7 bases between. In DNA, the CDR3 is TGTGCCTGGAGATACTTGTATAATTCACCCCTCCACTTT. This codes for CAWRYLYNSPLHF. Filled out from reference TRBV30 and TRBJ1-6, the complete variable domain reads SQTIHQWPATLVQPVGSPLSLECTVEGTSNPNLYWYRQAAGRGLQLLFYSVGIGQISSEVPQNLSASRPQDRQFILSSKKLLLSDSGFYLCAWRYLYNSPLHFGNGTRLTVT.

The rearrangement links TRBV5-1 to TRBJ1-2; D might be TRBD1 (5 bases). Trimming pared 0 bases from V and 2 bases from J, leaving 8 bases between. The CDR3 covers 14 residues. CDR1 and CDR2 from the germline V gene are SGHRS and YFSETQ. The CDR3 nucleotides are TGCGCCAGCAGCTTGGAGACAGCGAACTATGGCTACACCTTC. It yields the protein CASSLETANYGYTF.

The chain combines TRBV6-5 with TRBJ2-7; 11 bases are a match to TRBD2. This CDR3 is built from 13 residues. Per germline, CDR1 MNHEY and CDR2 SVGAGI. The ends lost 8 bases at V and 2 bases at J; junction bases unmatched: 2. CDR3 coding DNA: TGTGCCAGCTCGACTAGCGGGACCTACGAGCAGTACTTC. Residues: CASSTSGTYEQYF.

This clone was observed at least ten times. This sample includes further DNA sequences coding for the same CDR3. The chain employs TRBV2 and TRBJ1-4; D possibly corresponds to TRBD1 (6 bases). Germline CDR1 and CDR2: SNHLY and FYNNEI. V was trimmed by 6 bases and J by 4 bases, leaving 9 bases between them. The CDR3 has 13 amino acids. In DNA form, the CDR3 reads TGTGCCAGCAGCGGGGACATTAATGAAAAACTGTTTTTT. The encoded protein is CASSGDINEKLFF. The entire variable domain, with the rest obtained from reference TRBV2 and TRBJ1-4, is as follows: EPEVTQTPSHQVTQMGQEVILRCVPISNHLYFYWYRQILGQKVEFLVSFYNNEISEKSEIFDDQFSVERPDGSNFTLKIRSTKLEDSAMYFCASSGDINEKLFFGSGTQLSVL.

The chain carries TRBV19 and TRBJ1-2; 7 bases align to TRBD1. The germline V gene encodes CDR1 LNHDA and CDR2 SQIVND (reference sequence). This CDR3 has 15 amino acids. Trimming removed 6 bases from V and 4 bases from J; junction bases left unmatched: 11. The CDR3 region has the DNA TGTGCCAGTAGCGATGGACAGGCAGCGGTCTATGGCTACACCTTC. Residues: CASSDGQAAVYGYTF. Using reference TRBV19 and TRBJ1-2 for the parts outside the CDR3, the full variable domain is DGGITQSPKYLFRKEGQNVTLSCEQNLNHDAMYWYRQDPGQGLRLIYYSQIVNDFQKGDIAEGYSVSREKKESFPLTVTSAQKNPTAFYLCASSDGQAAVYGYTFGSGTRLTVV.

The J gene is TRBJ2-3, the V gene TRBV6-5; maybe TRBD2 (5 bases). Trimming left V 2 bases short and J 0 bases short, with 12 bases between. The germline V gene encodes CDR1 MNHEY and CDR2 SVGAGI. The CDR3 length is 16 residues. CDR3 amino acids: CASSYDIAPSTDTQYF. The CDR3 DNA follows: TGTGCCAGCAGTTACGATATAGCGCCGAGCACAGATACGCAGTATTTT.

This clone was detected only a few times. Other DNA sequences in this sample translate to the same CDR3. The V call is TRBV30, the J call TRBJ2-7, with 12 positions matching TRBD2. CDR1 is GTSNPN, CDR2 SVGIG, per germline (reference sequence). After removal of 3 bases from V and 2 bases from J, the junction contained 2 bases not matched to a gene. The CDR3 sequence is 14 residues long. As DNA, the CDR3 is TGTGCCTGGAGGGGACTAGCGGGCGCCTACGAGCAGTACTTC. Translation gives CAWRGLAGAYEQYF.

V is TRBV11-2 and J is TRBJ2-5; unclear D gene. Trimming removed 1 base at V and 4 bases at J, with 10 bases between. The CDR3 is 14 residues long. Germline V gives CDR1 SGHAT, CDR2 FQNNGV. Written as DNA, the CDR3 is TGTGCCAGCAGCTTAGTACGGCAGGCAGAGACCCAGTACTTC. Its translation: CASSLVRQAETQYF.

A few counts support this clone. This chain uses TRBV19 with TRBJ2-7; D tentatively fits TRBD1 or TRBD2 (7 bases each). This CDR3 region has 14 residues. V was shortened by 7 bases and J by 3 bases, with 16 bases between the two germline ends. CDR1 is LNHDA and CDR2 is SQIVND in the germline V gene (reference sequence). The CDR3 DNA reads as TGTGCCAGTAAGGCGGGAGCAGGGGGCTACGAGCAGTACTTC. As protein: CASKAGAGGYEQYF.